These T cell receptor beta chains were read from a single sample in a study of shared clonotypes between healthy human individuals. Clones were read by immunoSEQ multiplex PCR, and TCRdb kept only the in-frame ones, dropping some. The sample lists roughly 2.6 million clones, just over 90% occurring once. What was sequenced was naive CD4+ T cells sorted from blood. The source of these receptors is a man aged 18 to 29 in good health. Both conserved end residues are part of each CDR3. D genes are given only for firm matches. Some rows mark clone size as missing; the rest say once, few, many or name a class of expanded clone.

size: NA
D: TRBD1
V: TRBV9
J: TRBJ1-6
DNA: TGTGCCAGCAGCGCAGGGGACAGTCGGGGTAATTCACCCCTCCACTTT
CDR3: CASSAGDSRGNSPLHF

size: NA
D: NA
V: TRBV5-8
J: TRBJ1-5
DNA: TGTGCCAGCAGCTTGGAGGTGCTGGCCAGGGGTGATCAGCCCCAGCATTTT
CDR3: CASSLEVLARGDQPQHF

size: NA
D: NA
V: TRBV6-6
J: TRBJ1-3
DNA: TGTGCCAGCAGTTACACAGGGATTGGCTCTGGAAACACCATATATTTT
CDR3: CASSYTGIGSGNTIYF

size: NA
D: TRBD2
V: TRBV10-1
J: TRBJ2-1
DNA: TGCGCCAGCAGTGAGGGGGGACTAGCGGGCTACAATGAGCAGTTCTTC
CDR3: CASSEGGLAGYNEQFF

size: NA
D: TRBD2
V: TRBV2
J: TRBJ2-1
DNA: TGTGCCATACCTAGCGGGGCCGCCTACAATGAGCAGTTCTTC
CDR3: CAIPSGAAYNEQFF

size: NA
D: NA
V: TRBV30
J: TRBJ1-2
DNA: TGTGCCTGGACTCTGGAAACCCCAGCCCTAGTTAATGGCTACACCTTC
CDR3: CAWTLETPALVNGYTF

size: NA
D: NA
V: TRBV6-1
J: TRBJ1-4
DNA: TGTGCCAGCAGTGACCGGGAGGCCCTAGGAAATGAAAAACTGTTTTTT
CDR3: CASSDREALGNEKLFF

size: NA
D: NA
V: TRBV2
J: TRBJ1-2
DNA: TGTGCCAGCAGCGGACGTCTCATATTTAACTATGGCTACACCTTC
CDR3: CASSGRLIFNYGYTF

size: NA
D: TRBD2
V: TRBV29-1
J: TRBJ2-2
DNA: TGCAGCGATGGCGGGGGAGTGACCACCGGGGAGCTGTTTTTT
CDR3: CSDGGGVTTGELFF

size: NA
D: TRBD1
V: TRBV5-4
J: TRBJ2-2
DNA: TGTGCCAGCAGCCCGGGACAGCACACCGGGGAGCTGTTTTTT
CDR3: CASSPGQHTGELFF

size: NA
D: TRBD2
V: TRBV7-9
J: TRBJ2-2
DNA: TGTGCCAGCAGCCTCACTAGCGGGAGGGCCGGCACCGGGGAGCTGTTTTTT
CDR3: CASSLTSGRAGTGELFF

size: NA
D: NA
V: TRBV6-5
J: TRBJ2-1
DNA: TGTGCCAGCAGTTACTATCGGGGGAGCTCCTACAATGAGCAGTTCTTC
CDR3: CASSYYRGSSYNEQFF

size: NA
D: NA
V: TRBV19
J: TRBJ1-1
DNA: TGTGCCAGCCACGGGTTCTCTGAAGCTTTCTTT
CDR3: CASHGFSEAFF

size: NA
D: NA
V: TRBV6-5
J: TRBJ2-7
DNA: TGTGCCAGCAGTTACCAAGCCATTTCCTACGAGCAGTACTTC
CDR3: CASSYQAISYEQYF

size: NA
D: NA
V: TRBV5-1
J: TRBJ1-4
DNA: TGCGCCAGCAGCTTCGGCATGGGTGGGGAAAAACTGTTTTTT
CDR3: CASSFGMGGEKLFF

size: NA
D: NA
V: TRBV6-5
J: TRBJ1-2
DNA: TGTGCCAGCAGTTCCCAGGCGGGGAACTATGGCTACACCTTC
CDR3: CASSSQAGNYGYTF

size: NA
D: NA
V: TRBV5-1
J: TRBJ2-7
DNA: TGCGCCAGCAGCTTGGCCAGCGGAGACTCCTACGAGCAGTACTTC
CDR3: CASSLASGDSYEQYF

size: once
D: TRBD1
V: TRBV7-2
J: TRBJ2-7
DNA: TGTGCCAGCAGCCAGGGGGTCCTCTACGAGCAGTACTTC
CDR3: CASSQGVLYEQYF

size: NA
D: TRBD1
V: TRBV30
J: TRBJ2-5
DNA: TGTGCCTGGAGTATAGGGGGCGCAGGAGAGACCCAGTACTTC
CDR3: CAWSIGGAGETQYF

size: NA
D: NA
V: TRBV29-1
J: TRBJ1-2
DNA: TGCAGCGTTGAGAATGGCTACACCTTC
CDR3: CSVENGYTF

size: once
D: NA
V: TRBV4-1
J: TRBJ1-2
DNA: TGCGCCAGCAGCCAAGTAGATCTCAGTGGCTACACCTTC
CDR3: CASSQVDLSGYTF

size: NA
D: NA
V: TRBV21-1
J: TRBJ2-5
DNA: TGTGCCAGCAGCGTCCATACTAGCGGGGGAGAAGAGACCCAGTACTTC
CDR3: CASSVHTSGGEETQYF

size: NA
D: TRBD2
V: TRBV11-2
J: TRBJ2-1
DNA: TGTGCCAGCAGCTCAAGACTAGCGGGAACGTACAATGAGCAGTTCTTC
CDR3: CASSSRLAGTYNEQFF

size: NA
D: NA
V: TRBV30
J: TRBJ2-4
DNA: TGTGCCTGGAGTGGGGTGAACATAGCGGTAGCCAAAAACATTCAGTACTTC
CDR3: CAWSGVNIAVAKNIQYF

size: once
D: NA
V: TRBV7-3
J: TRBJ2-3
DNA: TGTGCCAGCAGCGCCTACGGTCCCACAGATACGCAGTATTTT
CDR3: CASSAYGPTDTQYF

size: few
D: NA
V: TRBV30
J: TRBJ1-1
DNA: TGTGCCTGGAGCCCAGAAATGAACACTGAAGCTTTCTTT
CDR3: CAWSPEMNTEAFF

size: NA
D: NA
V: TRBV19
J: TRBJ1-4
DNA: TGTGCCAGTAGTGCTTACGTAACTAATGAAAAACTGTTTTTT
CDR3: CASSAYVTNEKLFF

size: NA
D: NA
V: TRBV7-2
J: TRBJ2-7
DNA: TGTGCCAGCAGCGGTAGCTCCTACGAGCAGTACTTC
CDR3: CASSGSSYEQYF

size: NA
D: NA
V: TRBV9
J: TRBJ2-7
DNA: TGTGCCAGCAGCGTTTCAACCGACGGACCCTACGAGCAGTACTTC
CDR3: CASSVSTDGPYEQYF

size: NA
D: NA
V: TRBV30
J: TRBJ2-2
DNA: TGTGCCTGGAGTGTAATGGGAAACACCGGGGAGCTGTTTTTT
CDR3: CAWSVMGNTGELFF

size: NA
D: NA
V: TRBV27
J: TRBJ2-1
DNA: TGTGCCAGCAGTACCACTAGGACTTCCTACAATGAGCAGTTCTTC
CDR3: CASSTTRTSYNEQFF

size: NA
D: TRBD1
V: TRBV12-5
J: TRBJ2-5
DNA: TGTGCTAGTGGTTTGGAAAAGGGGGCTGAGACCCAGTACTTC
CDR3: CASGLEKGAETQYF

size: once
D: NA
V: TRBV27
J: TRBJ2-3
DNA: TGTGCCAGCAGGAATGGAGGGGGACTAACAGATACGCAGTATTTT
CDR3: CASRNGGGLTDTQYF

size: NA
D: TRBD2
V: TRBV18
J: TRBJ2-4
DNA: TGTGCCAGCTCCCCCCAGCGGGAGGGCCTGATTCAGTACTTC
CDR3: CASSPQREGLIQYF

size: NA
D: TRBD2
V: TRBV5-4
J: TRBJ2-1
DNA: TGTGCCAGCAGCCCGGGGGGCTCCTACAATGAGCAGTTCTTC
CDR3: CASSPGGSYNEQFF

size: NA
D: NA
V: TRBV29-1
J: TRBJ2-7
DNA: TGCAGCGTCCGGGGCAGGGCAACCTACGAGCAGTACTTC
CDR3: CSVRGRATYEQYF

size: NA
D: NA
V: TRBV30
J: TRBJ1-5
DNA: TGTGCCTGGAGCAGGGACAATCAGCCCCAGCATTTT
CDR3: CAWSRDNQPQHF

size: NA
D: NA
V: TRBV5-4
J: TRBJ1-1
DNA: TGTGCCAGCAGCTTGGAAGGGGGGCTGGGCACTGAAGCTTTCTTT
CDR3: CASSLEGGLGTEAFF

size: NA
D: TRBD1
V: TRBV5-1
J: TRBJ2-4
DNA: TGCGCCAGCAGCCGCGACCAACAGGGGGCATTAGCCAAAAACATTCAGTACTTC
CDR3: CASSRDQQGALAKNIQYF

size: NA
D: TRBD1
V: TRBV5-1
J: TRBJ1-2
DNA: TGCGCCAGCAGCCCGGACAGGGCGGCCTATGGCTACACCTTC
CDR3: CASSPDRAAYGYTF

size: NA
D: NA
V: TRBV5-1
J: TRBJ2-2
DNA: TGCGCCAGCAGCTTAAGACAGGGAGGGGCCGGGGAGCTGTTTTTT
CDR3: CASSLRQGGAGELFF

size: NA
D: TRBD1
V: TRBV13
J: TRBJ2-7
DNA: TGTGCCACCAACCAGGGACAGGGAGGGGAGCAGTACTTC
CDR3: CATNQGQGGEQYF

size: NA
D: TRBD1
V: TRBV6-1
J: TRBJ2-5
DNA: TGTGCCAGCAGTGAAGCGCTAAGCAGGGGGAGATGGGGACAAGAGACCCAGTACTTC
CDR3: CASSEALSRGRWGQETQYF

size: NA
D: TRBD2
V: TRBV13
J: TRBJ2-4
DNA: TGTGCCAGCAGCGCGATCGCTAGCGGGAGGGCCAAGAGTCTCAACATTCAGTACTTC
CDR3: CASSAIASGRAKSLNIQYF

size: NA
D: NA
V: TRBV19
J: TRBJ1-1
DNA: TGTGCCAGTAGTCCGCAGGGGTCGAACACTGAAGCTTTCTTT
CDR3: CASSPQGSNTEAFF

size: NA
D: NA
V: TRBV5-1
J: TRBJ1-2
DNA: TGCGCCAGCAGCTTCCGGGCCCCTGACGGACTACAACGGGTAGAGGGCTACACCTTC
CDR3: CASSFRAPDGLQRVEGYTF

size: NA
D: NA
V: TRBV6-1
J: TRBJ2-1
DNA: TGTGCCAGCAGTGAAGTTGGGGGCCACAATGAGCAGTTCTTC
CDR3: CASSEVGGHNEQFF

size: NA
D: TRBD1
V: TRBV7-9
J: TRBJ2-5
DNA: TGTGCCAGCAGCTCAGACAGGGTGTACCAAGAGACCCAGTACTTC
CDR3: CASSSDRVYQETQYF

size: NA
D: NA
V: TRBV12-2
J: TRBJ2-1
DNA: TGTGCAAGTCGCTTAGCATCGACAGGTGGCTCCTACAATGAGCAGTTCTTC
CDR3: CASRLASTGGSYNEQFF

size: once
D: NA
V: TRBV7-8
J: TRBJ1-1
DNA: TGTGCCAGCAGCTTAGGGCAATGGAACACTGAAGCTTTCTTT
CDR3: CASSLGQWNTEAFF

size: NA
D: TRBD2
V: TRBV4-1
J: TRBJ2-7
DNA: TGCGCCAGCAGCCACCAGACTAGCGGGACCTACGAGCAGTACTTC
CDR3: CASSHQTSGTYEQYF